This T cell receptor beta chain stems from a study of vaccination effects on CD4 cells after COVID-19. On the study more broadly: Post-vaccine specimens were collected at a median of 72 days following the second dose.

The data were produced by immunoSEQ multiplex PCR, yet TCRdb's version contains in-frame clones alone and is incomplete. Of about 24,000 clones in the sample, approximately 69% were seen once. Study-wide findings and caveats: Substantial clonal contraction characterized both infection- and vaccine-induced clones late after vaccination.

Viral peptide pools were used in the ViraFEST assay to expand antigen-specific CD4+ T cells, and sequencing came afterward. CD4+ T cell isolation took place after approximately ten days of culture. Either the mRNA-1273 or the BNT162b2 vaccine was given to participants as two doses. Details on this clone: Its antigen remains unidentified.

CDR3 length equals 13 residues. Per the germline V gene, CDR1 is KGHSH and CDR2 is LQKENI. The germline V and J ends were trimmed by 3 bases and 0 bases, with 6 bases remaining between them. The TCR comes from a human donor who received a COVID-19 vaccine. This specimen was CD4+ T cells from PBMCs cultured with SARS-CoV-2 spike peptides, taken after COVID-19 vaccination. The chain joins TRBV18 to TRBJ2-7, with D tentatively TRBD1 (6 bases). The CDR3 sequence: CASSPDSSYEQYF. DNA for the CDR3: TGTGCCAGCTCACCGGACAGCTCCTACGAGCAGTACTTC.